The rows below give T cell receptor beta chains drawn from one sample of a study of OX40 agonist ivuxolimab in advanced cancers. Measured with immunoSEQ multiplex PCR; TCRdb has only the in-frame clones, and not every one. The sample shows 50,000 to 55,000 clones, roughly nine tenths of them seen only once. The sequences come from CD4+ or CD8+ T cells sorted from blood, collected in a trial of the OX40 agonist ivuxolimab. All receptors come from an adult with an advanced solid tumor such as melanoma, head and neck, liver or kidney cancer. Each CDR3 is given with its conserved first and last residue. D genes are given only for firm matches. Clone size is given for some rows only: seen once, a few or many times, or a class if the clone is expanded.

CDR3,DNA,D,V,J,size
CAIAGTAYNEQFF,TGTGCCATAGCCGGGACTGCTTACAATGAGCAGTTCTTC,.,TRBV10-3,TRBJ2-1,.
CASSEGGHAGYTF,TGCGCCAGCAGTGAGGGGGGGCATGCTGGCTACACCTTC,.,TRBV10-2,TRBJ1-2,.
CAIRGSAASYEQYF,TGTGCCATCAGGGGGTCGGCAGCTTCCTACGAGCAGTACTTC,.,TRBV10-3,TRBJ2-7,.
CSALRADTQYF,TGCAGTGCACTCAGGGCGGATACGCAGTATTTT,.,TRBV20-1,TRBJ2-3,.
CASSKSGQGNYGYTF,TGTGCCAGCAGTAAATCGGGACAGGGAAACTATGGCTACACCTTC,TRBD1,TRBV28,TRBJ1-2,.
CATSQTGGETQYF,TGTGCCACCAGCCAGACAGGGGGCGAGACCCAGTACTTC,TRBD1,TRBV15,TRBJ2-5,once
CASRSGLDTEAFF,TGTGCCAGCAGATCAGGGTTGGACACTGAAGCTTTCTTT,.,TRBV6-1,TRBJ1-1,.
CASRSQGQRQFF,TGTGCCAGCAGGTCCCAGGGACAGCGGCAGTTCTTC,TRBD1,TRBV28,TRBJ2-1,.
CASSLGRESPLHF,TGTGCCAGCAGCTTAGGCAGGGAATCACCCCTCCACTTT,.,TRBV7-9,TRBJ1-6,.
CASSPGARETQYF,TGTGCCAGTAGTCCGGGGGCCCGGGAGACCCAGTACTTC,.,TRBV19,TRBJ2-5,.
CASSLLQGGLDIQYF,TGTGCCAGCAGTTTATTGCAGGGGGGGCTGGACATTCAGTACTTC,.,TRBV28,TRBJ2-4,.
CAISAVTKSGNTIYF,TGTGCCATCAGTGCAGTGACAAAATCTGGAAACACCATATATTTT,.,TRBV10-3,TRBJ1-3,.
CASSIPGLGEAFF,TGTGCCAGTAGTATTCCCGGGTTGGGTGAAGCTTTCTTT,.,TRBV19,TRBJ1-1,.
CASSLFGQPPDTQYF,TGTGCCAGCAGCTTATTCGGACAGCCTCCAGATACGCAGTATTTT,.,TRBV11-1,TRBJ2-3,.
CASKTSGSYEQYF,TGCGCCAGCAAAACTAGCGGGAGCTACGAGCAGTACTTC,TRBD2,TRBV5-1,TRBJ2-7,once
CASRPGLYTGELFF,TGTGCCAGCAGGCCGGGACTGTACACCGGGGAGCTGTTTTTT,.,TRBV5-5,TRBJ2-2,.
CASSSQGGDQPQHF,TGTGCCAGTAGTTCCCAGGGAGGGGATCAGCCCCAGCATTTT,.,TRBV19,TRBJ1-5,.
CASGLGAANEKLFF,TGTGCTAGTGGTTTGGGGGCGGCTAATGAAAAACTGTTTTTT,.,TRBV12-5,TRBJ1-4,.
CASSPRQGAIHQPQHF,TGTGCCAGTAGTCCCAGACAGGGGGCTATCCATCAGCCCCAGCATTTT,TRBD1,TRBV19,TRBJ1-5,.
CASSYHGQNTEAFF,TGTGCCAGCAGTTACCATGGACAAAACACTGAAGCTTTCTTT,.,TRBV6-5,TRBJ1-1,.
CAISEVPGAGREQYF,TGTGCCATCAGTGAGGTCCCAGGTGCCGGGCGGGAGCAGTACTTC,.,TRBV10-3,TRBJ2-7,.
CASSLQQETQYF,TGTGCCAGCAGTTTACAACAAGAGACCCAGTACTTC,.,TRBV27,TRBJ2-5,.
CASSADGTYGYTF,TGTGCCAGCAGCGCTGACGGGACCTATGGCTACACCTTC,.,TRBV6-1,TRBJ1-2,once
CAWSRGDRGVSNQPQHF,TGTGCCTGGAGTCGGGGGGACAGGGGGGTTAGCAATCAGCCCCAGCATTTT,TRBD1,TRBV30,TRBJ1-5,once
CASSRDSGVGEQFF,TGCGCCAGCAGCCGTGATAGCGGGGTCGGTGAGCAGTTCTTC,TRBD2,TRBV4-3,TRBJ2-1,.
CASSQDAGVSYNEQFF,TGTGCCAGCAGCCAAGATGCGGGAGTATCCTACAATGAGCAGTTCTTC,TRBD2,TRBV4-2,TRBJ2-1,.
CAGARGVETQYF,TGTGCCGGCGCGAGGGGGGTAGAGACCCAGTACTTC,.,TRBV2,TRBJ2-5,.
CASSLPANTEAFF,TGTGCCAGCAGTTTACCAGCGAACACTGAAGCTTTCTTT,.,TRBV28,TRBJ1-1,.
CASSSGVQETQYF,TGCGCCAGCTCTAGCGGAGTCCAAGAGACCCAGTACTTC,TRBD2,TRBV5-1,TRBJ2-5,once
CASSEGGQGVPYEQYF,TGTGCCAGCAGTGAAGGGGGACAGGGGGTTCCCTACGAGCAGTACTTC,TRBD1,TRBV6-1,TRBJ2-7,.
CASSVGLAGGTDTQYF,TGTGCCAGCAGTGTGGGACTAGCGGGAGGCACAGATACGCAGTATTTT,TRBD2,TRBV6-1,TRBJ2-3,.
CASSGFGAVSGNTIYF,TGTGCCAGCAGCGGTTTTGGGGCAGTCTCTGGAAACACCATATATTTT,.,TRBV25-1,TRBJ1-3,.
CSVGGGSYNEQFF,TGCAGCGTTGGGGGCGGGAGCTACAATGAGCAGTTCTTC,TRBD2,TRBV29-1,TRBJ2-1,.
CASSDGGSGDEQYF,TGCGCCAGCAGTGATGGGGGGAGCGGGGACGAGCAGTACTTC,TRBD2,TRBV10-1,TRBJ2-7,once
CASSDRGVRWANYGYTF,TGTGCCAGCAGTGATCGAGGGGTCCGCTGGGCTAACTATGGCTACACCTTC,.,TRBV6-1,TRBJ1-2,.
CASSINRGGSTGELFF,TGTGCCAGCAGCATAAACAGGGGGGGAAGCACCGGGGAGCTGTTTTTT,.,TRBV21-1,TRBJ2-2,.
CASSHPLGGAEGEKLFF,TGCGCCAGCAGTCACCCGCTTGGGGGCGCGGAAGGCGAAAAACTGTTTTTT,.,TRBV23-1,TRBJ1-4,.
CASSPGQDNYGYTF,TGTGCCAGCTCACCAGGACAGGACAACTATGGCTACACCTTC,TRBD1,TRBV18,TRBJ1-2,.
CASSLGTVSGKLFF,TGTGCCAGCAGCTTAGGGACAGTATCGGGAAAACTGTTTTTT,.,TRBV11-2,TRBJ1-4,.
CSALARETQYF,TGCAGTGCACTGGCCAGGGAGACCCAGTACTTC,.,TRBV20-1,TRBJ2-5,few
CASSLASGANVLTF,TGTGCCAGCAGCTTAGCGTCTGGGGCCAACGTCCTGACTTTC,.,TRBV11-2,TRBJ2-6,.